This T cell receptor (beta chain) was captured by sequencing in a study of monozygotic twins with inflammatory bowel disease. CDR1 SGDLS and CDR2 YYNGEE come from the germline V gene. This CDR3 region has 14 residues. TCRdb re-called the 5' RACE reads and catalogs CDR3 proteins one per entry, DNA excluded. The sample data list some 330,000 distinct CDR3 sequences. This chain uses TRBV9 with TRBJ2-3; TCRdb's assignment of TRBD2 cannot be checked, as there is no DNA. This TCR was recovered from a human donor with ulcerative colitis or Crohn's disease, or a healthy co-twin of an affected twin (not recorded which). Sample: blood. The chain's CDR3 is CASSVELAGGTQYF.